This TCR beta chain was observed in a study of T cell responses to AZD1222 COVID-19 vaccine (dated by TCRdb to the early 2020s). As for the study more broadly: AZD1222 recipients whose second dose came at about 4 weeks and those whose second dose came at about 12 weeks were combined into one group, since spike-specific TCR depth and breadth did not differ between the two schedules. A total of more than 230 trial participants underwent TCR sequencing, of whom nearly 210 had received two doses of AZD1222 and about 26 had received two doses of the MenACWY control vaccine. Trial participants were enrolled into age subgroups of 18-55, 56-69 and 70-plus years, which contained around 150, 28 and 57 TCR-sequenced participants, respectively. Overall results and qualifications from the work: Reportedly, close to half of the unique spike-specific TCRs recognized epitopes lying outside the regions that are mutated in the B.1.351 and B.1.1.7 variants. Only five to seven AZD1222 recipients were SARS-CoV-2 seropositive at baseline, limiting conclusions about previously exposed vaccinees. The whole spike protein was spanned by vaccine-associated CD4 TCRs, and dominant responses were seen in regions 160-218 and 743-854. A significant rise in spike-specific TCR breadth and depth was observed after two AZD1222 doses relative to day 0 and relative to MenACWY recipients. No day 14 peak-response samples were available, so repertoires were characterized only after the peak T cell response. Participants were mostly white British, with more females than males. The authors suggested clonal diversity may have been underestimated. In the small 56-69-year group, the increase in depth fell short of significance, most likely because of low power.

CDR1 and CDR2 are drawn from the germline V gene: SGHTA, FQGTGA. Reading from cysteine to phenylalanine, the CDR3 counts 16 amino acids. Of all the DNA, just the CDR3 is kept, 48 bases in frame from base 1. The junction shows trimming of 3 bases on V and 2 bases on J, plus 15 bases between the germline ends. What this sample's time point label stands for: baseline before first vaccination. Vaccinee samples were obtained from the UK trials COV001 and COV002, which included a single-blind randomized controlled phase 2/3 trial of AZD1222 (ChAdOx1 nCoV-19) in healthy adults. For TCRbeta chain sequencing, PBMC samples from trial participants were taken at day 0 and at day 28 after the second dose. The CDR3 regions of human TCRbeta chains were analyzed by immunosequencing. As for the authors' bioinformatics: Repertoire TCRs were checked for matches against a reference library of SARS-CoV-2-specific TCRs that had been generated using the MIRA antigen-specificity platform. Breadth meant the fraction of unique TCRs that were SARS-CoV-2-associated, whereas depth meant the fraction of total T cells that were SARS-CoV-2-associated. Each spike-specific TCR was assigned to its reactive spike region and to a CD4 or CD8 class using the MIRA data. Log10-transformed breadth and depth values were compared by one-way ANOVA with Sidak's multiple comparisons tests. TCRdb carries this immuneACCESS record with in-frame sequences only. Its versions omit some clonotypes, under half of them owing to an unresolved V gene in the studies checked, with the rest unexplained. V and J calls and clone size follow that table, whereas D and trimming were derived from the DNA. Here the sample has 80,000 or so clones; approximately 90% occur a single time. Of the sample, roughly 1.6% is held by the ten largest clones.

With respect to this clone: This clone's antigen is unknown. No per-base quality is available; no much larger clone lies one base away.

The sample here was peripheral blood, taken on day 0 of AZD1222 vaccination. The sequence derives from an adult in good health. The chain links TRBV7-3 with TRBJ2-3; TRBD1 is possibly the D segment (8 matching bases). Here the CDR3 is given as CASSFRTGGATDTQYF. The DNA sequence is as follows: TGTGCCAGCAGCTTCCGTACAGGGGGGGCCACAGATACGCAGTATTTT.